This T cell receptor (beta chain) was captured by sequencing in a study of shared clonotypes between healthy human individuals. Study context: Aged 18 to 49, the donors were two women and a few men.

The ends were cut back, 1 base at V and 3 bases at J, with 6 bases in the middle. The germline CDR1 and CDR2 sequences are ENHRY and SYGVKD. CDR3 length: 13 residues. Comments on this clone: The same CDR3 is also encoded by other DNA sequences in this sample.

Several immunoSEQ plates received, in even portions, the genomic DNA of each subset. The data were produced by immunoSEQ multiplex PCR, yet TCRdb's version contains in-frame clones alone and is incomplete. This sample has around 2,000,000 clones; roughly 95% occur once, and the top ten carry 0.1% to 0.15%. The rearrangement uses TRBV10-3 and TRBJ1-1; TRBD1 might be the D (5 bases). The receptor was derived from a young man in good health. The sample taken for sequencing was naive CD4+ T cells sorted from blood. The subset: CD45RA+ positively selected. In nucleotides, the CDR3 is TGTGCCATCAGTGAGTTAGGGGACACTGAAGCTTTCTTT. This gives the protein CAISELGDTEAFF.